Below are 29 T cell receptor beta chains sequenced from a single sample in a study of human T cells and chemical hapten exposure. Stated time point: patch test 1, 2 weeks after DPC sensitization. Treatment: therapeutic diphenylcyclopropenone sensitization with weekly scalp DPC. Using its own MiXCR run on the RACE reads, TCRdb lists one record per CDR3 protein. The table has roughly 74,000 distinct CDR3 sequences, 32% seen once. The sequencing used whole blood, collected in connection with sensitization to the hapten diphenylcyclopropenone (DPC). The receptors here all came from a man aged 40-49 years with alopecia areata. Some clones in this sample may be carry-over from other donors' samples.

About this clonotype itself: At one end the junction does not follow the germline gene, possibly because of a read error. The chain links TRBV4-2 to TRBJ2-3; no clear D. Germline assignment: CDR1 LGHNA and CDR2 YNFKEQ. This CDR3 is built from 17 residues. The CDR3 reads CVSSQDYSARLTDTQYF. The DNA of the CDR3 is TGTGTCAGCAGCCAAGATTATTCAGCTAGACTCACAGATACGCAGTATTTT.

V is TRBV29-1 and J is TRBJ1-1; possibly TRBD1 for D (6 bases). Germline CDR1 SQVTM, CDR2 ANQGSEA. CDR3 length equals 13 residues. The germline V and J ends were trimmed by 6 bases and 2 bases, with 13 bases remaining between them. This CDR3 reads CSVRTADNTEAFF. CDR3 in DNA: TGCAGCGTGAGGACAGCAGACAACACTGAAGCTTTCTTT.

V and J are TRBV7-8 and TRBJ2-3; no clear D gene. The germline V and J ends were trimmed by 0 bases and 2 bases, with 9 bases remaining between them. CDR1 and CDR2 (germline): SGHVS, FQNEAQ. The CDR3 covers 15 residues. CDR3 in DNA: TGTGCCAGCAGCTTAGCGCCTAGATTCACAGATACGCAGTATTTT. This gives the protein CASSLAPRFTDTQYF.

V usage is TRBV5-4 and J usage is TRBJ2-5, with TRBD2 identical over 8 bases. With V trimmed by 0 bases and J by 5 bases, 12 bases remained unmatched. There are 17 residues in the CDR3. Germline CDR1 reads SGHNT; CDR2 reads YYREEE (reference sequence). CDR3 residues: CASSLASGGGIGETQYF. The CDR3 DNA reads as TGTGCCAGCAGCTTGGCGTCAGGCGGGGGGATAGGGGAGACCCAGTACTTC.

V gene TRBV7-2 combines with J gene TRBJ1-4; 8 positions match TRBD1. The CDR3 covers 15 residues. V was clipped by 4 bases and J by 3 bases; unmatched bases: 4. Per germline, CDR1 SGHTA and CDR2 FQGNSA. CDR3 bases: TGTGCCAGCAGCTCCACAGGGGGGCCTAATGAAAAACTGTTTTTT. Its protein is CASSSTGGPNEKLFF.

This sequence joins TRBV6-5 and TRBJ2-4, with 7 positions matching TRBD1. The CDR3 is 15 amino acids. Per germline, CDR1 MNHEY and CDR2 SVGAGI. With 4 bases clipped from V and 5 bases from J, the junction kept 8 bases outside the gene matches. In DNA, the CDR3 is TGTGCCAGCAGTTCGATTCCGGGACAGCAAAACATTCAGTACTTC. Translating gives CASSSIPGQQNIQYF.

This clonotype was detected only a few times. The chain is built from TRBV27 and TRBJ2-3, with D possibly being TRBD1 (6 bases). The CDR3 is 14 amino acids. Germline values: CDR1 MNHEY, CDR2 SMNVEV (reference sequence). Trimming left V 7 bases short and J 0 bases short, with 11 bases between. CDR3 DNA sequence: TGTGCCAGCACCGGGACACTTAGCACAGATACGCAGTATTTT. Its translation is CASTGTLSTDTQYF.

This rearrangement joins TRBV25-1 to TRBJ2-1; 13 bases agree with TRBD2. Losses at the gene ends were 8 bases for V and 2 bases for J; bases not matched to a gene: 6. Germline CDR1 reads MGHDK; CDR2 reads SYGVNS. This CDR3 has 16 residues. CDR3 sequence (DNA): TGTGCCAGCGGAGGACTAGCGGGGGTGACCTACAATGAGCAGTTCTTC. It specifies CASGGLAGVTYNEQFF.

The chain couples TRBV5-1 to TRBJ1-4; unclear D gene. CDR3 length: 14 residues. Germline-derived CDR1 and CDR2 are SGHRS and YFSETQ. Trimming took 0 bases from V and 3 from J, leaving 6 bases between them. For the CDR3, the DNA is TGCGCCAGCAGCTTGGAAACAGCTAATGAAAAACTGTTTTTT. Encoded protein: CASSLETANEKLFF.

The chain employs TRBV6-4 and TRBJ2-1, with D perhaps TRBD2 (6 bases). Looked up from germline, CDR1 is MRHNA and CDR2 is SNTAGT. This CDR3 comprises 14 residues. The germline V and J ends were trimmed by 0 bases and 10 bases, with 13 bases remaining between them. The CDR3 loop is CASSDSGEVGEQFF. The DNA of the CDR3 is TGTGCCAGCAGTGACTCGGGGGAGGTAGGGGAGCAGTTCTTC.

This clonotype has more than one count but fewer than ten. V and J are TRBV28 and TRBJ1-1; no clear D gene. This CDR3 region has 14 residues. Germline values: CDR1 MDHEN, CDR2 SYDVKM. V lost 3 bases, J lost 11 bases, and 19 bases lay in between. The DNA of the CDR3 is TGTGCCAGCAGTTTCCCCGGTACCAGTACGGTGGCTTTCTTT. Protein sequence: CASSFPGTSTVAFF.

The chain is built from TRBV27 and TRBJ2-3; 8 bases agree with TRBD2. Germline CDR1 reads MNHEY; CDR2 reads SMNVEV (reference sequence). The CDR3 is 16 residues long. Trimming removed 2 bases from V and 0 bases from J; junction bases left unmatched: 4. This chain's CDR3 is CASSLKTGGSTDTQYF. CDR3 nucleotide sequence: TGTGCCAGCAGTTTAAAAACGGGAGGGAGCACAGATACGCAGTATTTT.

This chain connects TRBV18 to TRBJ1-3, with a weak D call TRBD1 (6 bases). This CDR3 region has 16 residues. CDR1 KGHSH and CDR2 LQKENI come from the germline V gene. V was pared by 2 bases and J by 3 bases, with 14 bases between. CDR3 coding DNA: TGTGCCAGCTCACCATCTACAGGGATGGATGGAAACACCATATATTTT. Amino acids: CASSPSTGMDGNTIYF.

The chain employs TRBV7-9 and TRBJ2-2, with D hard to call. The germline CDR1 and CDR2 sequences are SEHNR and FQNEAQ (reference sequence). V was pared by 5 bases and J by 6 bases, with 13 bases between. The CDR3 extends over 14 amino acids. CDR3 protein: CASSKLKASGELFF. The CDR3 DNA sequence: TGTGCCAGCAGCAAACTCAAAGCGTCCGGGGAGCTGTTTTTT. Based on the CDR3 plus reference TRBV7-9 and TRBJ2-2, the full variable domain is DTGVSQNPRHKITKRGQNVTFRCDPISEHNRLYWYRQTLGQGPEFLTYFQNEAQLEKSRLLSDRFSAERPKGSFSTLEIQRTEQGDSAMYLCASSKLKASGELFFGEGSRLTVL.

V gene TRBV9 combines with J gene TRBJ2-7; D is unclear. The CDR3 length is 13 residues. Trimming removed 1 base from V and 3 bases from J, with 8 bases in between. Germline values: CDR1 SGDLS, CDR2 YYNGEE. DNA for the CDR3: TGTGCCAGCAGCGTAAAACTGGGCTACGAGCAGTACTTC. Amino acids: CASSVKLGYEQYF. Full variable domain (missing parts from reference TRBV9 and TRBJ2-7): DSGVTQTPKHLITATGQRVTLRCSPRSGDLSVYWYQQSLDQGLQFLIQYYNGEERAKGNILERFSAQQFPDLHSELNLSSLELGDSALYFCASSVKLGYEQYFGPGTRLTVT.

This clonotype appeared a few times. The genes are TRBV24-1 and TRBJ2-5, with 7 positions matching TRBD2. V lost 3 bases, J lost 5 bases, and 8 bases stayed unmatched. From germline, CDR1 is KGHDR and CDR2 SFDVKD. This CDR3 has 15 amino acids. The CDR3 DNA is TGTGCCACCAGTGATCCGACCCCAGCGGGGGAGACCCAGTACTTC. This codes for CATSDPTPAGETQYF.

The chain joins TRBV12-3 or TRBV12-4 to TRBJ1-5; TRBD1 might be the D (5 bases). Trimming took 6 bases from V and 1 from J, leaving 7 bases between them. The length of the CDR3 is 13 residues. This CDR3 is CASRRDSNQPQHF. For the CDR3, the DNA is TGTGCCAGCAGAAGGGACAGCAATCAGCCCCAGCATTTT.

This clonotype was found a few times. This sequence joins TRBV6-2 or TRBV6-3 and TRBJ2-7; no clear D. This CDR3 is 13 amino acids long. Germline V CDR1 and CDR2: MNHEY, SVGEGT. V lost 0 bases and J lost 5, with 8 bases in between. The CDR3 region is CASSYSTGNEQYF. The CDR3 nucleotides are TGTGCCAGCAGTTACTCGACGGGCAACGAGCAGTACTTC.

This clonotype is a singleton in its sample. The V gene is TRBV20-1, the J gene TRBJ2-7; TRBD2 is a possible D gene (6 bases). The germline gives CDR1 DFQATT, CDR2 SNEGSKA (reference sequence). V lost 3 bases to trimming and J lost 6 bases, with 21 bases between them. The CDR3 runs to 15 residues. CDR3 coding DNA: TGCAGTGCTAGTATTTTTGAGACTAGGAGGACCGAGCAGTACTTC. Its translation is CSASIFETRRTEQYF.

This clonotype was counted between two and nine times. The rearrangement uses TRBV6-4 and TRBJ2-1, with a tentative D call TRBD1 (5 bases). The CDR3 is made up of 14 amino acids. Per the germline V gene, CDR1 is MRHNA and CDR2 is SNTAGT. Trimming removed 0 bases from V and 4 bases from J, with 7 bases in between. The CDR3: CASSDSDSYNEQFF. The CDR3 DNA is TGTGCCAGCAGTGACTCCGACAGTTACAATGAGCAGTTCTTC.

DNA for the CDR3: TGTGCCAGCAGTTGGCGGGGAACGGATGAAAAACTGTTTTTT. It yields the protein CASSWRGTDEKLFF. The genes are TRBV6-5 and TRBJ1-4; D gene uncertain. The V gene's germline CDR1 is MNHEY and CDR2 SVGAGI. CDR3 length: 14 amino acids. Trimming pared 4 bases from V and 6 bases from J, leaving 12 bases between.

This clonotype has a count of ten or more. The rearrangement joins TRBV29-1 to TRBJ2-1; a weak D match, TRBD1 (6 bases). The V gene lost 7 bases and the J gene lost 8 bases, with 18 bases spanning the gap. The CDR3 is 13 amino acids. Germline lookup yields CDR1 SQVTM and CDR2 ANQGSEA. The CDR3 DNA reads TGCAGCGCCGGACATCTACAGGGACATGAGCAGTTCTTC. Its translation is CSAGHLQGHEQFF.

The chain joins TRBV7-9 to TRBJ2-3, with D uncertain. The CDR3 covers 13 residues. Germline V CDR1 and CDR2: SEHNR, FQNEAQ (reference sequence). Trimming took off 2 bases at V and 4 bases at J, with 7 bases between the two ends. CDR3 sequence reads: CASSLPVADTQYF. In DNA, the CDR3 is TGTGCCAGCAGCTTACCAGTAGCAGATACGCAGTATTTT.

The chain has TRBV18 and TRBJ1-1; a weak D match, TRBD1 (5 bases). With 6 bases removed from V and 8 bases from J, the gap between germline ends came to 16 bases. The CDR3 is 13 amino acids. Germline CDR1 and CDR2: KGHSH and LQKENI. The CDR3 is CASSYRQGREAFF. The CDR3, as DNA: TGTGCCAGCTCGTACCGGCAGGGCAGGGAAGCTTTCTTT.

This clonotype has just a few counts. The chain has TRBV11-3 and TRBJ2-3; D is unclear. Germline CDR1 reads SGHNT; CDR2 reads YENEEA. V lost 2 bases and J lost 6, with 9 bases in between. The CDR3 runs 13 residues. CDR3 sequence: CASSLSLADTQYF. For the CDR3, the DNA is TGTGCCAGCAGCTTATCACTCGCGGATACGCAGTATTTT.

This chain links TRBV18 with TRBJ2-7; D possibly matches TRBD1 or TRBD2 (5 bases each). The V gene's germline CDR1 is KGHSH and CDR2 LQKENI. The CDR3 contains 14 residues. Trimming removed 3 bases from V and 6 bases from J, with 15 bases in between. The CDR3 protein is CASSPGTPPLEQYF. The CDR3 bases are TGTGCCAGCTCACCCGGGACCCCGCCCCTCGAGCAGTACTTC.

V usage is TRBV3-1 and J usage is TRBJ2-7; D remains unclear. The length of the CDR3 is 13 residues. Germline CDR1 and CDR2: LGHDT and YNNKEL (reference sequence). The V and J ends lost 4 bases and 4 bases respectively, with 11 bases between them. The CDR3 loop is CASSPLAGYEQYF. In nucleotides, the CDR3 is TGTGCCAGCAGCCCGCTTGCCGGATACGAGCAGTACTTC.

This chain joins TRBV11-2 and TRBJ1-1; D may be TRBD1 (5 bases). CDR1 and CDR2 from the germline V gene are SGHAT and FQNNGV. Trimming pared 3 bases from V and 5 bases from J, leaving 16 bases between. There are 15 residues in the CDR3. The CDR3 DNA is TGTGCCAGCAGCTTCTCCGCCGGGGCGGGGACTGAAGCTTTCTTT. Translating it yields CASSFSAGAGTEAFF. Full variable domain (missing parts from reference TRBV11-2 and TRBJ1-1): EAGVAQSPRYKIIEKRQSVAFWCNPISGHATLYWYQQILGQGPKLLIQFQNNGVVDDSQLPKDRFSAERLKGVDSTLKIQPAKLEDSAVYLCASSFSAGAGTEAFFGQGTRLTVV.

In its sample, this clonotype was seen a few times. This sequence joins TRBV20-1 and TRBJ1-5; D is undetermined. With 6 bases removed from V and 2 bases from J, the gap between germline ends came to 8 bases. This CDR3 contains 12 residues. Germline V gene data show CDR1 as DFQATT and CDR2 as SNEGSKA (reference sequence). The DNA of the CDR3 is TGCAGTGCCAGCTATGGCAATCAGCCCCAGCATTTT. This translates into CSASYGNQPQHF.